The 20 T cell receptor beta chains in this list originate from one sample, sequenced in a study of T cells in Graves' hyperthyroidism and ophthalmopathy. What was amplified from RNA transcripts were TCR beta CDR3 regions. Using the HTBI primer set, a first-round RT-PCR was run on the TCR CDR3. TCRdb called the multiplex PCR reads again in MiXCR, with one record for every CDR3 protein. The sample comprises about 580,000 distinct CDR3 sequences, 11% to 15% of which are singletons, and 5% to 7% rests with the top ten. The specimen sequenced was blood. These receptor sequences come from a woman between 25 and 40 years old with Graves' hyperthyroidism that later progressed to Graves' ophthalmopathy.

This clonotype has a count of ten or more. This rearrangement joins TRBV7-9 to TRBJ2-7; no clear D gene. V shed 1 base and J shed 5 bases, with 6 bases lying between them. This CDR3 has 12 amino acids. Germline CDR1 and CDR2: SEHNR and FQNEAQ (reference sequence). CDR3 in amino acids: CASSLGLDEQYF. In DNA, the CDR3 is TGTGCCAGCAGCTTAGGATTAGACGAGCAGTACTTC.

This clonotype was observed a handful of times. The gene calls are TRBV28 and TRBJ2-7; 7 bases line up with TRBD1. The CDR3 contains 14 residues. Germline V gene data show CDR1 as MDHEN and CDR2 as SYDVKM. Germline trimming cut 3 bases from V and 2 bases from J; bases unmatched to any gene: 4. CDR3 coding DNA: TGTGCCAGCAGTTTTCTGGGACAGACCTACGAGCAGTACTTC. Protein sequence: CASSFLGQTYEQYF.

This clonotype was counted at least ten times. The DNA for the CDR3 is TGTGCCAGCAGCCAGTACCCGGACAGGGCCAAAGCTTTCTTT. This codes for CASSQYPDRAKAFF. The chain is built from TRBV3-1 and TRBJ1-1, with TRBD1 matching 8 bases. From germline, CDR1 is LGHDT and CDR2 YNNKEL (reference sequence). J was trimmed by 9 bases and V by 3 bases; bases with no gene match: 9. The CDR3 is made up of 14 amino acids.

This clonotype has a count of ten or more. The chain combines TRBV7-9 with TRBJ2-2, with TRBD1 matching over 11 bases. CDR3 size: 14 residues. The V and J ends lost 6 bases and 7 bases, in that order; junction bases with no gene match: 4. Looked up from germline, CDR1 is SEHNR and CDR2 is FQNEAQ (reference sequence). The CDR3 DNA is TGTGCCAGCAGTTGGACAGGGGGCGACGGGGAGCTGTTTTTT. It yields the protein CASSWTGGDGELFF.

This clonotype was recorded many times. The CDR3 loop is CARAVVDTDTQYF. The CDR3 DNA reads TGTGCCCGCGCCGTTGTGGACACAGATACGCAGTATTTT. J is TRBJ2-3 and V is TRBV7-2; no firm D call. There are 13 residues in the CDR3. With 11 bases removed from V and 2 bases from J, the gap between germline ends came to 14 bases. CDR1 SGHTA and CDR2 FQGNSA come from the germline V gene.

This clonotype came up many times. The J gene is TRBJ1-1, the V gene TRBV12-3 or TRBV12-4; possibly TRBD1 for D (6 bases). Trimming shortened V by 5 bases and J by 1 base, and 14 bases separated the two germline ends. This CDR3 contains 15 residues. The CDR3 nucleotides are TGTGCCAGCAGTACCCTCCAGGGGTCGAACACTGAAGCTTTCTTT. Its protein is CASSTLQGSNTEAFF.

This clonotype was seen repeatedly, ten times or more. J is TRBJ1-6 and V is TRBV7-9, with D unresolved. The V and J ends lost 8 bases and 0 bases respectively, with 8 bases between them. The CDR3 contains 14 residues. CDR1 SEHNR and CDR2 FQNEAQ come from the germline V gene (reference sequence). The CDR3: CASQASSYNSPLHF. The CDR3 DNA follows: TGTGCCAGCCAGGCGAGCTCCTATAATTCACCCCTCCACTTT.

At least ten counts were recorded for this clonotype. The chain employs TRBV24-1 and TRBJ1-5; TRBD1 matches 9 bases. The ends lost 4 bases at V and 2 bases at J; junction bases unmatched: 11. Germline values: CDR1 KGHDR, CDR2 SFDVKD. CDR3 length: 18 residues. CDR3 in amino acids: CATSDHRGRGGGNQPQHF. The CDR3 nucleotides read TGTGCCACCAGTGACCACAGGGGGCGCGGGGGTGGCAATCAGCCCCAGCATTTT.

This clonotype was counted many times. The chain links TRBV7-9 to TRBJ2-7; maybe TRBD2 (5 bases). This CDR3 spans 14 amino acids. CDR1 and CDR2 (germline): SEHNR, FQNEAQ (reference sequence). V was clipped by 4 bases and J by 5 bases, with 15 bases between them. CDR3: CASSYTQDGDEQYF. As DNA, the CDR3 is TGTGCCAGCAGCTACACCCAAGACGGGGACGAGCAGTACTTC.

The chain uses TRBV6-2 or TRBV6-3 and TRBJ1-2, with D perhaps matching TRBD1 (5 bases). CDR1 is MNHEY, CDR2 SVGEGT, per germline. The CDR3 has 12 amino acids. Trimming left V 5 bases short and J 8 bases short, with 12 bases between. DNA for the CDR3: TGTGCCAGCAGTCGTCCCGGGGCCGGCTACACCTTC. It specifies CASSRPGAGYTF.

The chain joins TRBV7-2 to TRBJ1-2, with unresolved D. V lost 0 bases and J lost 0, with 8 bases in between. The CDR3 extends over 15 amino acids. CDR1 SGHTA and CDR2 FQGNSA come from the germline V gene. For the CDR3, the DNA is TGTGCCAGCAGCTTAGCCCACGGGACTAACTATGGCTACACCTTC. Encoded protein: CASSLAHGTNYGYTF.

This clonotype has a handful of counts. The chain links TRBV30 to TRBJ2-7; 7 positions match TRBD2. The CDR3 is 13 amino acids. CDR1 is GTSNPN, CDR2 SVGIG, per germline (reference sequence). J lost 0 bases, V lost 5 bases, and 4 bases had no gene match. The CDR3 is CAWGRDLSYEQYF. As DNA, the CDR3 is TGTGCCTGGGGGAGGGATCTCTCCTACGAGCAGTACTTC.

This clonotype was counted a few times. This chain uses TRBV6-1 with TRBJ2-3; no reliable D call. The germline gives CDR1 MNHNS, CDR2 SASEGT. The CDR3 loop spans 12 amino acids. V was clipped by 6 bases and J by 3 bases, with 7 bases between them. CDR3 in DNA: TGTGCCAGCAGCTTTTGGACAGATACGCAGTATTTT. Translated, it gives CASSFWTDTQYF.

This clonotype showed up many times. The J gene is TRBJ2-5, the V gene TRBV12-3 or TRBV12-4; 7 bases are shared with TRBD1. V dropped 6 bases and J dropped 5; count of bases not matched to a gene: 9. This CDR3 has 14 residues. This CDR3 reads CASSLQGPGETQYF. Here the CDR3 DNA reads TGTGCCAGCAGCCTACAGGGGCCCGGGGAGACCCAGTACTTC.

This clonotype was seen ten or more times. The chain is built from TRBV20-1 and TRBJ2-3; the match to TRBD2 covers 12 bases. This CDR3 is 17 amino acids long. The V gene's germline CDR1 is DFQATT and CDR2 SNEGSKA (reference sequence). The V segment lost 2 bases and the J segment 4 bases; nucleotides outside the gene matches: 10. In DNA, the CDR3 is TGCAGTGCTAGATCGTCGACTAGCGGGAGAAGAGCAGATACGCAGTATTTT. Its protein is CSARSSTSGRRADTQYF.

This clonotype was detected many times. The chain uses TRBV12-5 and TRBJ2-7; 8 nucleotides align to TRBD2. Per the germline V gene, CDR1 is LGHNT and CDR2 is FRNRAP. The CDR3 loop spans 16 amino acids. With 1 base clipped from V and 2 bases from J, the junction kept 7 bases outside the gene matches. The CDR3 loop is CASGLAAGAAPYEQYF. The CDR3 nucleotides read TGTGCTAGTGGTTTGGCAGCGGGAGCCGCCCCCTACGAGCAGTACTTC.

The rearrangement joins TRBV10-3 to TRBJ2-1; D gene uncertain. Trimming pared 7 bases from V and 5 bases from J, leaving 9 bases between. The length of the CDR3 is 12 residues. The V gene's germline CDR1 is ENHRY and CDR2 SYGVKD. DNA for the CDR3: TGTGCCATCACTGGTAGGGACAATGAGCAGTTCTTC. Residues: CAITGRDNEQFF.

The sample holds many counts of this clonotype. The genes are TRBV10-3 and TRBJ2-7, with 8 bases identical to TRBD1. CDR3 size: 13 residues. The V segment lost 4 bases and the J segment 5 bases; nucleotides outside the gene matches: 4. CDR1 and CDR2 (germline): ENHRY, SYGVKD. The CDR3 here is CAISAGGVDEQYF. CDR3 sequence (DNA): TGTGCCATCAGTGCAGGGGGCGTGGACGAGCAGTACTTC.

This clonotype was seen more than once but under ten times. J is TRBJ2-4 and V is TRBV30; a weak D match, TRBD2 (6 bases). CDR3 size: 13 residues. Trimming removed 6 bases at V and 7 bases at J, with 16 bases between. Per the germline V gene, CDR1 is GTSNPN and CDR2 is SVGIG (reference sequence). This chain's CDR3 is CACSGLPGNIQYF. The CDR3 DNA sequence: TGTGCCTGCTCGGGACTCCCAGGCAACATTCAGTACTTC.

Turning to this clonotype: A much larger clone lies a single base off, so this may be a read error. The V gene is TRBV7-3, the J gene TRBJ2-3; D is uncertain. Germline V CDR1 and CDR2: SGHTA, FQGTGA. V shed 4 bases and J shed 2 bases, with 10 bases lying between them. CDR3 size: 14 residues. CDR3 in amino acids: CASSSMATTDTQYF. The CDR3 region has the DNA TGTGCCAGCAGCTCAATGGCAACCACAGATACGCAGTATTTT.